Listed here is a single TCR beta chain. The target antigen is unknown. The germline V gene encodes CDR1 SGHNT and CDR2 YYREEE (reference sequence). The V and J ends lost 0 bases and 5 bases respectively, with 8 bases between them. This CDR3 comprises 14 residues. This record belongs to a study of cytomegalovirus exposure and HLA in healthy donors. The study ran its PCR with 60 Vbeta and 13 Jbeta primers. Produced via immunoSEQ multiplex PCR; TCRdb's table is partial and in-frame only. The sample yields more than 80,000 clones, roughly 63% seen once. Overall study findings and caveats: Other equally common chains were less clonally expanded than HLA-associated TCR beta chains, a later analysis showed. The likely explanation for a cluster of highly shared sequence variants was sequencing artifact.

The chain is built from TRBV5-4 and TRBJ2-2, with unresolved D. The receptor's source is a man aged 50 to 60 in good health and CMV-seronegative. Sequenced material: PBMCs. The CDR3 loop is CASSLDSRTGELFF. CDR3 DNA sequence: TGTGCCAGCAGCTTGGACAGCCGGACCGGGGAGCTGTTTTTT.